These 25 T cell receptor beta chains came from one sample sequenced in a study of cytomegalovirus exposure and HLA in healthy donors. Method: immunoSEQ multiplex PCR; TCRdb's copy keeps in-frame clones and lacks some. The repertoire holds over 150,000 clones, with 65% to 90% as singletons. Sequenced input: PBMCs. These receptors all come from a woman between 18 and 29 years old in good health and CMV-seronegative.

The chain is built from TRBV6-5 and TRBJ1-4; 10 bases fit TRBD1. The CDR3 sequence is 15 residues long. V was pared by 7 bases and J by 4 bases, with 6 bases of the junction left unmatched. Germline V gene lookup returns CDR1 MNHEY and CDR2 SVGAGI. The DNA for the CDR3 is TGTGCCAGCAAGGGACAGGGGTTCCTTAATGAAAAACTGTTTTTT. It is translated as CASKGQGFLNEKLFF.

This chain connects TRBV6-5 to TRBJ2-1; 7 bases fit TRBD2. Trimming removed 4 bases from V and 0 bases from J; junction bases left unmatched: 6. The CDR3 spans 16 residues. CDR1 is MNHEY and CDR2 is SVGAGI in the germline V gene. The CDR3 spells CASSSREASSYNEQFF. CDR3 sequence (DNA): TGTGCCAGCAGTTCCCGGGAGGCGAGCTCCTACAATGAGCAGTTCTTC.

This clone has a handful of counts. The genes are TRBV2 and TRBJ1-1; TRBD1 agrees at 8 bases. This CDR3 has 15 amino acids. Germline-derived CDR1 and CDR2 are SNHLY and FYNNEI. The V gene end was trimmed by 4 bases and the J gene end by 1 base; junction bases not matched to a gene: 5. CDR3 sequence reads: CASSGQGAANTEAFF. For the CDR3, the DNA is TGTGCCAGCAGTGGGCAGGGGGCTGCGAACACTGAAGCTTTCTTT.

The chain couples TRBV13 to TRBJ1-4; 8 nucleotides match TRBD1. V shed 5 bases, J shed 11 bases, and the junction held 10 bases outside the gene matches. The germline gives CDR1 PRHDT, CDR2 FYEKMQ (reference sequence). The CDR3 spans 14 residues. Here the CDR3 reads CASSPPDRAGKLFF. The CDR3 DNA is TGTGCCAGCAGCCCTCCGGACAGGGCGGGGAAACTGTTTTTT.

Only a few counts were recorded for this clone. V gene TRBV9 combines with J gene TRBJ1-2, with 9 bases matching TRBD1. The CDR3 spans 17 residues. Germline lookup yields CDR1 SGDLS and CDR2 YYNGEE. V was pared by 3 bases and J by 4 bases, with 13 bases of the junction left unmatched. The CDR3 protein is CASSGGLEDRGSYGYTF. CDR3 DNA: TGTGCCAGCAGCGGAGGCCTAGAGGACAGGGGAAGCTATGGCTACACCTTC.

The chain joins TRBV6-4 to TRBJ1-1; TRBD1 agrees at 7 bases. The CDR3 is made up of 14 amino acids. Germline V CDR1 and CDR2: MRHNA, SNTAGT. V shed 6 bases and J 0 bases; nucleotides not matched to a gene: 4. As DNA, the CDR3 is TGTGCCAGCAGCCCTACAGGGGTGAACACTGAAGCTTTCTTT. Protein: CASSPTGVNTEAFF.

There are a few counts of this clone. The chain links TRBV5-1 to TRBJ2-7; possible D gene TRBD1, 6 bases. The V gene's germline CDR1 is SGHRS and CDR2 YFSETQ. Trimming took off 3 bases at V and 9 bases at J, with 19 bases between the two ends. This CDR3 comprises 14 residues. The CDR3 bases are TGCGCCAGCAGCTATACCCTACAGGGTTTGGGGCAGTACTTC. Its protein is CASSYTLQGLGQYF.

At least ten counts were recorded for this clone. This chain connects TRBV29-1 to TRBJ2-4; tentative D call: TRBD2 (6 bases). Trimming left V 7 bases short and J 5 bases short, with 12 bases between. Per germline, CDR1 SQVTM and CDR2 ANQGSEA. CDR3 length equals 12 residues. The DNA of the CDR3 is TGCAGCGGGCGCGGGGCCCAAAACATTCAGTACTTC. It translates to CSGRGAQNIQYF.

V gene TRBV5-1 combines with J gene TRBJ2-1, with TRBD1 matching 9 bases. J gave up 1 base and V 3 bases, and 2 bases lay outside the gene matches. Germline CDR1 and CDR2: SGHRS and YFSETQ. CDR3 length equals 15 residues. This CDR3 reads CASSSGTGSYNEQFF. The CDR3 DNA sequence: TGCGCCAGCAGCTCCGGGACAGGGTCCTACAATGAGCAGTTCTTC.

The V and J genes are TRBV19 and TRBJ2-7, with TRBD1 matching 7 bases. There are 13 residues in the CDR3. Germline-derived CDR1 and CDR2 are LNHDA and SQIVND (reference sequence). J was trimmed by 5 bases and V by 6 bases; bases with no gene match: 7. Here the CDR3 reads CASSPIGGDEQYF. CDR3 nucleotides: TGTGCCAGTAGCCCTATAGGGGGCGACGAGCAGTACTTC.

The chain is built from TRBV7-2 and TRBJ1-5; 7 bases fit TRBD1. The CDR3 is 15 residues long. The trim removed 4 bases at V and 5 bases at J, leaving 8 bases unmatched. Germline lookup yields CDR1 SGHTA and CDR2 FQGNSA. The CDR3 region is CASSSSDRSDQPQHF. The CDR3 bases are TGTGCCAGCAGCTCGTCGGACAGGTCAGATCAGCCCCAGCATTTT.

In DNA, the CDR3 is TGTGCCAGTAGTATAGATCCTAGGGGGCCTAGAGATACGCAGTATTTT. Its translation: CASSIDPRGPRDTQYF. The rearrangement uses TRBV19 and TRBJ2-3; TRBD1 agrees at 7 bases. Germline CDR1 and CDR2: LNHDA and SQIVND (reference sequence). The CDR3 is 16 amino acids. After removal of 0 bases from V and 5 bases from J, the junction contained 8 bases not matched to a gene.

The rearrangement joins TRBV27 to TRBJ2-7, with 7 bases that match TRBD2. This CDR3 has 12 residues. The germline V gene encodes CDR1 MNHEY and CDR2 SMNVEV (reference sequence). Germline trimming cut 5 bases from V and 4 bases from J; bases unmatched to any gene: 2. The chain's CDR3 is CASSGGGYEQYF. CDR3 DNA sequence: TGTGCCAGCAGTGGGGGGGGGTACGAGCAGTACTTC.

The chain carries TRBV7-9 and TRBJ2-3, with D unresolved. CDR1 is SEHNR, CDR2 FQNEAQ, per germline (reference sequence). This CDR3 region has 12 residues. V lost 8 bases and J lost 1, with 7 bases in between. Written as DNA, the CDR3 is TGTGCCAGCCGATCAGGCACAGATACGCAGTATTTT. This codes for CASRSGTDTQYF.

V gene TRBV15 combines with J gene TRBJ2-7; TRBD1 agrees at 7 bases. The CDR3 has 13 amino acids. V lost 1 base to trimming and J lost 6 bases; unmatched junction nucleotides: 3. CDR1 LNHNV and CDR2 YYDKDF come from the germline V gene (reference sequence). CDR3 loop: CATSRAGGSEQYF. The DNA of the CDR3 is TGTGCCACCAGCAGAGCAGGGGGTAGCGAGCAGTACTTC.

The chain joins TRBV19 to TRBJ1-5; maybe TRBD1 (6 bases). Germline V gives CDR1 LNHDA, CDR2 SQIVND (reference sequence). CDR3 length equals 16 residues. Trimming left V 7 bases short and J 3 bases short, with 19 bases between. Written as DNA, the CDR3 is TGTGCCAGTAAAGATATAGAACAGGGCTCCAATCAGCCCCAGCATTTT. Translation gives CASKDIEQGSNQPQHF.

The rearrangement uses TRBV18 and TRBJ2-2, with D perhaps matching TRBD1 (6 bases). There are 15 residues in the CDR3. V dropped 6 bases and J dropped 2 bases, with 13 bases sitting between them. Looked up from germline, CDR1 is KGHSH and CDR2 is LQKENI. The chain's CDR3 is CASSPRQANTGELFF. In DNA, the CDR3 is TGTGCCAGCTCCCCGAGACAGGCCAACACCGGGGAGCTGTTTTTT.

This chain connects TRBV7-8 to TRBJ2-3, with 8 bases identical to TRBD2. V lost 7 bases to trimming and J lost 2 bases; unmatched junction nucleotides: 14. CDR3 length equals 17 residues. Germline CDR1 and CDR2: SGHVS and FQNEAQ. For the CDR3, the DNA is TGTGCCAGCAAAACGTCTGCACTAGCGGCAATCACAGATACGCAGTATTTT. Its translation is CASKTSALAAITDTQYF.

The chain recombines TRBV6-5 with TRBJ2-2; D may be TRBD2 (5 bases). Germline lookup yields CDR1 MNHEY and CDR2 SVGAGI. CDR3 length: 13 residues. V shed 10 bases and J shed 4 bases, with 13 bases lying between them. The CDR3 DNA sequence: TGTGCCATAAGGGCCGGGGTCACCGGGGAGCTGTTTTTT. It yields the protein CAIRAGVTGELFF.

V is TRBV19 and J is TRBJ1-5; the match to TRBD1 covers 8 bases. The CDR3 totals 15 residues. V shed 1 base and J 7 bases; nucleotides not matched to a gene: 6. Germline V gives CDR1 LNHDA, CDR2 SQIVND (reference sequence). DNA for the CDR3: TGTGCCAGTAGTATAGTGGACAGGGAGGACCAGCCCCAGCATTTT. It specifies CASSIVDREDQPQHF.

The chain carries TRBV5-1 and TRBJ2-1; 7 nucleotides agree with TRBD2. The CDR3 runs to 17 residues. Losses at the gene ends were 1 base for V and 1 base for J; bases not matched to a gene: 8. The V gene's germline CDR1 is SGHRS and CDR2 YFSETQ. The CDR3 sequence is CASSLISAGGSYNEQFF. The CDR3 nucleotides are TGCGCCAGCAGCTTGATATCCGCCGGGGGGTCCTACAATGAGCAGTTCTTC.

This chain uses TRBV9 with TRBJ2-5; possibly TRBD1 for D (5 bases). In germline, CDR1 is SGDLS, CDR2 YYNGEE. The CDR3 loop spans 15 amino acids. V dropped 4 bases and J dropped 5 bases, with 18 bases sitting between them. DNA for the CDR3: TGTGCCAGCAGCCCCAGTAGTAGGGGTGTGGAGACCCAGTACTTC. Its translation: CASSPSSRGVETQYF.

The V gene is TRBV5-6, the J gene TRBJ2-3, with TRBD1 matching 7 bases. The CDR3 extends over 17 amino acids. J lost 4 bases, V lost 1 base, and 12 bases had no gene match. Germline V gene lookup returns CDR1 SGHDT and CDR2 YYEEEE. The CDR3 spells CASSLSQGPVIADTQYF. DNA for the CDR3: TGTGCCAGCAGCTTGTCACAGGGGCCCGTCATTGCAGATACGCAGTATTTT.

The chain employs TRBV6-1 and TRBJ1-1; perhaps TRBD1 as D (5 bases). Trimming left V 7 bases short and J 0 bases short, with 15 bases between. CDR1 MNHNS and CDR2 SASEGT come from the germline V gene. The CDR3 is 15 residues long. CDR3 DNA: TGTGCCAGCAAATTGACAGCCTACATGAACACTGAAGCTTTCTTT. It yields the protein CASKLTAYMNTEAFF.

CDR3 amino acids: CASSATGVRSPLHF. The CDR3 DNA sequence: TGTGCCAGCAGCGCAACAGGGGTTAGATCACCCCTCCACTTT. This chain links TRBV9 with TRBJ1-6; TRBD1 agrees at 7 bases. The V gene's germline CDR1 is SGDLS and CDR2 YYNGEE. CDR3 length: 14 residues. The V segment lost 3 bases and the J segment 10 bases; nucleotides outside the gene matches: 7.